In this sample, the clone carrying this T cell receptor beta chain turned up a few times. Its specificity is unknown. The CDR3 contains 14 residues. V dropped 2 bases and J dropped 7; count of bases not matched to a gene: 2. Germline V gene data show CDR1 as LGHDT and CDR2 as YNNKEL (reference sequence). A TCRbeta library incorporating unique molecular identifiers was prepared. TCRdb processed the PCR reads anew with MiXCR; each CDR3 protein has one entry. Of some 830,000 distinct CDR3 sequences listed, 15% to 20% are singletons. The record originates from a study of T-cell reconstitution after alpha-beta-depleted transplantation in children. General study results and limits: A year had passed since transplant, and T-cell counts and diversity by then came mostly from newly produced T cells. After transplant, high TCRbeta diversity at day 60 in some patients arose from surviving recipient T cells and thymic progenitors. Several hundred rapidly expanded clones from non-depleted graft cells reportedly supplied alpha-beta T cells about two months post-transplant.

The TCR was taken from a male patient aged 10 to 17 who had a stem cell transplant for acute lymphoblastic leukemia, so the T cells may come from the graft donor. The chain uses TRBV3-1 and TRBJ2-7; 13 bases are shared with TRBD2. The sample in question was PBMCs, mostly from graft donor cells, obtained 360 days after TCRalphabeta/CD19-depleted stem cell transplant. The CDR3 nucleotides read TGTGCCAGCAGCCAACTGGGACTAGCGGGAGAGCAGTACTTC. Translated: CASSQLGLAGEQYF.